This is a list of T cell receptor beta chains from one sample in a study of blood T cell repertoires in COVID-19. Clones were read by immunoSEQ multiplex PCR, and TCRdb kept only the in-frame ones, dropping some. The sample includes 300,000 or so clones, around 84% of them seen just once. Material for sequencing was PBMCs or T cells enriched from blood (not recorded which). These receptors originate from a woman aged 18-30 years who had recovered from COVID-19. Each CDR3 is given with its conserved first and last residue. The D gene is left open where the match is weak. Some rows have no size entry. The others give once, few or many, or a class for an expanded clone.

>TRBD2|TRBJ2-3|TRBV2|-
TGTGCCAGCAGTGAAGGCCCGGGGGCAGCGGGGGGGGCAGATACGCAGTATTTT
CASSEGPGAAGGADTQYF
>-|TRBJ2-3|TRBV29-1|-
TGCAGCGTTGATTCGAGGAAGACTAGCACAGATACGCAGTATTTT
CSVDSRKTSTDTQYF
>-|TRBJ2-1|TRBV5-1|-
TGCGCCAGCAGCGTACGGGGCAATGAGCAGTTCTTC
CASSVRGNEQFF
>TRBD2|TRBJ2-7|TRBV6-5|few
TGTGCCAGCAGTACGCCCACTAGCGTAGACGAGCAGTACTTC
CASSTPTSVDEQYF
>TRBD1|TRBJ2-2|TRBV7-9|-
TGTGCCGTCCGAGGACAGGCGGACACCGGGGAGCTGTTTTTT
CAVRGQADTGELFF
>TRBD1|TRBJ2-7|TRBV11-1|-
TGTGCCAGCAGCTCGACAGGGGGAGTGTACGAGCAGTACTTC
CASSSTGGVYEQYF
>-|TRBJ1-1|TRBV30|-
TGTGCCTGGAGTCGACTCTTCAACACTGAAGCTTTCTTT
CAWSRLFNTEAFF
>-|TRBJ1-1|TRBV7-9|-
TGTGCCAGCAGCTCCTCGGGGAGCACTGAAGCTTTCTTT
CASSSSGSTEAFF
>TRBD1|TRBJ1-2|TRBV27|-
TGTGCCAGCAGTCCTACCCCGGACAGGATACGCTATGGCTACACCTTC
CASSPTPDRIRYGYTF
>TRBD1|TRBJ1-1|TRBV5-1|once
TGCGCCAGCAGCTTTGGACAGGGGTACACTGAAGCTTTCTTT
CASSFGQGYTEAFF
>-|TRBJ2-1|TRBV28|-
TGTGCCAGCACAGGGTATGGATACAATGAGCAGTTCTTC
CASTGYGYNEQFF
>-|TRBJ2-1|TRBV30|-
TGTGCCTGGAGTAACGGCAGGGGCTACAATGAGCAGTTCTTC
CAWSNGRGYNEQFF
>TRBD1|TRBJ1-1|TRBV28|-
TGTGCCAGCAGTTTAGCCGGGACAGCTAACACTGAAGCTTTCTTT
CASSLAGTANTEAFF
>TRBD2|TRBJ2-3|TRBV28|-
TGTGCTGCGGCTAGCGGGAGGGAGTTACTCACAGATACGCAGTATTTT
CAAASGRELLTDTQYF
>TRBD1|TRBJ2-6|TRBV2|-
TGTGCCAGCAGTGAGGACAGGGGGCTTTTATACTCTGGGGCCAACGTCCTGACTTTC
CASSEDRGLLYSGANVLTF
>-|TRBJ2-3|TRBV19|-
TGTGCCAGTAGTATAGGTCATCCACAAAATACGCAGTATTTT
CASSIGHPQNTQYF
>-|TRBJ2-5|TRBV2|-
TGTGCCAGCAGTGAGGTTGGGAGGGGGCAAGAGACCCAGTACTTC
CASSEVGRGQETQYF
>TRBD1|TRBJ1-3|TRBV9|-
TGTGCCAGCAGCACCTCCGTACCGGGACAGGGATCTGGAAACACCATATATTTT
CASSTSVPGQGSGNTIYF
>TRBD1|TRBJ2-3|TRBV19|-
TGTGCCAGTAGTATAAGGGGGCGGGTGGCAGATACGCAGTATTTT
CASSIRGRVADTQYF
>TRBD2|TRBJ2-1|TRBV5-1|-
TGCGCCAGTCTTAGGACTAGCGGGAACTCCTACAATGAGCAGTTCTTC
CASLRTSGNSYNEQFF
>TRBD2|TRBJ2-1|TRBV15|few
TGTGCCACCAGCTCCCGGAGGCTAGCGGGAGACAATGAGCAGTTCTTC
CATSSRRLAGDNEQFF
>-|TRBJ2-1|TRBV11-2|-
TGTGCCAGCAGCACAGGGACGGGCTCCTACAATGAGCAGTTCTTC
CASSTGTGSYNEQFF
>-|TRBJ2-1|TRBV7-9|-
TGTGCCAGCAGCTTAGGGGCTAGCCGAGACAATGAGCAGTTCTTC
CASSLGASRDNEQFF
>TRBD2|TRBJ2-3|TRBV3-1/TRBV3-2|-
TGTGCCAGCAGCGCGACTAGCGTCGGAGATACGCAGTATTTT
CASSATSVGDTQYF
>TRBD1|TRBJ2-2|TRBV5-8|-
TGTGCCAGCAGCTTGTTCGGCGGACAGGGGGATCCCGGGGAGCTGTTTTTT
CASSLFGGQGDPGELFF
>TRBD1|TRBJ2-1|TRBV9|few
TGTGCCAGCAGCGCCGGGACAGGGGGGAGCTCCTACAATGAGCAGTTCTTC
CASSAGTGGSSYNEQFF
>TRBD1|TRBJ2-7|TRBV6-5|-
TGTGCCAGCACCGGGACAGGGTGGTACGAGCAGTACTTC
CASTGTGWYEQYF
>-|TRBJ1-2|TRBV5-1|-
TGCGCCAGCAGCTTGGGGCAGGTCAGGGACTATGGCTACACCTTC
CASSLGQVRDYGYTF
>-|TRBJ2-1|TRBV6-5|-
TGTGCCAGCAGCCATACCGGGTCAGGGTTGAATGAGCAGTTCTTC
CASSHTGSGLNEQFF
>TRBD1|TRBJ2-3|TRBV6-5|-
TGTGCCGGCCAACAGGACAGGGGATGGGATACGCAGTATTTT
CAGQQDRGWDTQYF
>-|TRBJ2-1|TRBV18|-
TGTGCCAGCTCACCCCTACTAGGTTCCTACAATGAGCAGTTCTTC
CASSPLLGSYNEQFF
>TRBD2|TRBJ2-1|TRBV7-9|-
TGTGCCAGCAGCTCAAGCGGGACTAGCGGGGCCAACAATGAGCAGTTCTTC
CASSSSGTSGANNEQFF
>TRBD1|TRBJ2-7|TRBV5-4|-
TGTGCCAGCAGCCTGATTGGACAGGGACGGTACGAGCAGTACTTC
CASSLIGQGRYEQYF
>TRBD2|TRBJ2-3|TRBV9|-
TGTGCCAGCAGCCCCCGACTAGCGGGGGGTTCCACAGATACGCAGTATTTT
CASSPRLAGGSTDTQYF
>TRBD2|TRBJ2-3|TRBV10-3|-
TGTGCCAGCAAGCCAGGGCGGGAGCGCACAGATACGCAGTATTTT
CASKPGRERTDTQYF
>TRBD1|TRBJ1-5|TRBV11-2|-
TGTGCCAGCAGCTCACAACAGGGGGGGAACAATCAGCCCCAGCATTTT
CASSSQQGGNNQPQHF
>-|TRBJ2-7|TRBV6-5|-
TGTGCCAGCAGCGCCGACAGCCCCTACGAGCAGTACTTC
CASSADSPYEQYF
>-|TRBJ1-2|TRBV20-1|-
TGCAGTGCTAGAGATAGGGAGGGCTACACCTTC
CSARDREGYTF
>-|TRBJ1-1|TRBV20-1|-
TGCAGGGGGGGGAACACTGAAGCTTTCTTT
CRGGNTEAFF
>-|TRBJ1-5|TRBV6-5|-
TGTGCCAGCAGCTTTGACATGAATCAGCCCCAGCATTTT
CASSFDMNQPQHF
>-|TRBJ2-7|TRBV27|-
TGTGCCAGCAGCCCCTCTGGGGGCGTCGTTTCCTACGAGCAGTACTTC
CASSPSGGVVSYEQYF
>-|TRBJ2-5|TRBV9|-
TGTGCCAGCAGCGTGGCAGGAGGCGAGACCCAGTACTTC
CASSVAGGETQYF
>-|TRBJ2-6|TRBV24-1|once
TGTGCCACCAGTGACCCGGACAGTTTTTACGGGGCCAACGTCCTGACTTTC
CATSDPDSFYGANVLTF
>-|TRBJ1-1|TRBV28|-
TGTGCCAGCAGTTTCCCGGGGGGTATGAACACTGAAGCTTTCTTT
CASSFPGGMNTEAFF
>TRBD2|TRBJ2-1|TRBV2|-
TGTGCCAGCAGTGAAAGGGGACTAGCGGGATATGAGCAGTTCTTC
CASSERGLAGYEQFF
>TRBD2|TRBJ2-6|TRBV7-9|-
TGTGCCAGCAGCCGCCCAGGGAGGGAAAGGAACTCTGGGGCCAACGTCCTGACTTTC
CASSRPGRERNSGANVLTF
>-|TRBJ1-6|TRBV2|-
TGTGCCAGCAGCTTAAAGCGCCCACGGGAGGATTCACCCCTCCACTTT
CASSLKRPREDSPLHF
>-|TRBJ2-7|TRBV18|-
TGTGCCAGCTCACCACATGAGGGGGCGGGATACGAGCAGTACTTC
CASSPHEGAGYEQYF
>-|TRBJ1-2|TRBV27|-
TGTGCCAGCAGTTTATCGGGGATATCACGACAGACTGGCTACACCTTC
CASSLSGISRQTGYTF